These 10 T cell receptor beta chains came from one sample sequenced in a study of control samples from healthy donors and cancer patients. Profiled with immunoSEQ multiplex PCR; TCRdb holds only in-frame clones, not every one. The specimen's table records about 190,000 clones. The sample was blood. The receptors come from a woman aged 25 to 39 in good health.

V gene TRBV29-1 combines with J gene TRBJ1-2; possible D gene TRBD1, 5 bases. V lost 5 bases and J lost 4, with 14 bases in between. This CDR3 spans 13 amino acids. Germline CDR1 SQVTM, CDR2 ANQGSEA. The CDR3 is CSVKTGLSYGYTF. The CDR3 bases are TGCAGCGTTAAAACGGGGCTGAGCTATGGCTACACCTTC.

The chain combines TRBV6-5 with TRBJ2-2, with 10 bases matching TRBD1. The CDR3 covers 16 residues. Trimming cost V 1 base and J 6 bases; bases outside gene matches: 5. Germline CDR1 and CDR2: MNHEY and SVGAGI. The DNA of the CDR3 is TGTGCCAGCAGTTACTTGGGGACAGGGGATGCCGGGGAGCTGTTTTTT. It codes for CASSYLGTGDAGELFF.

In nucleotides, the CDR3 is TGTGCCAGTAGTATAGAGTATGGCTACACCTTC. Its translation: CASSIEYGYTF. The rearrangement joins TRBV19 to TRBJ1-2; no clear D. The germline V gene encodes CDR1 LNHDA and CDR2 SQIVND (reference sequence). V was clipped by 0 bases and J by 5 bases, with 1 base between them. The CDR3 runs to 11 residues.

V gene TRBV5-4 combines with J gene TRBJ1-1; 9 positions match TRBD1. The CDR3 consists of 13 residues. Germline V gives CDR1 SGHNT, CDR2 YYREEE (reference sequence). The J segment lost 5 bases and the V segment lost 4 bases, leaving 3 bases of the junction unmatched. The CDR3 nucleotides read TGTGCCAGCAGCCGCGGACAGGGGACTGAAGCTTTCTTT. Its translation: CASSRGQGTEAFF. The full variable domain, its missing parts supplied by reference TRBV5-4 and TRBJ1-1, is ETGVTQSPTHLIKTRGQQVTLRCSSQSGHNTVSWYQQALGQGPQFIFQYYREEENGRGNFPPRFSGLQFPNYSSELNVNALELDDSALYLCASSRGQGTEAFFGQGTRLTVV.

V and J are TRBV4-1 and TRBJ1-5; tentatively, D is TRBD1 (5 bases). V lost 1 base to trimming and J lost 1 base, with 11 bases between them. Germline-derived CDR1 and CDR2 are MGHRA and YSYEKL. The CDR3 is made up of 16 amino acids. Here the CDR3 reads CASSQGGRVSNQPQHF. CDR3 in DNA: TGCGCCAGCAGCCAAGGAGGCAGGGTAAGCAATCAGCCCCAGCATTTT.

The chain has TRBV7-8 and TRBJ1-1; D is ambiguous. V dropped 5 bases and J dropped 0 bases, with 13 bases sitting between them. Germline V gene sequence: CDR1 SGHVS, CDR2 FQNEAQ. This CDR3 spans 15 amino acids. CDR3 nucleotides: TGTGCCAGCAGCCAGACTCGCAGCTTGAACACTGAAGCTTTCTTT. It translates to CASSQTRSLNTEAFF.

The chain carries TRBV28 and TRBJ1-6, with D maybe TRBD1 (6 bases). CDR1 is MDHEN and CDR2 is SYDVKM in the germline V gene. The CDR3 has 15 amino acids. Trimming pared 6 bases from V and 4 bases from J, leaving 13 bases between. DNA for the CDR3: TGTGCCAGCAGCCCCGGGACAAGGTATAATTCACCCCTCCACTTT. Translating gives CASSPGTRYNSPLHF. The full variable domain, its missing parts supplied by reference TRBV28 and TRBJ1-6, is DVKVTQSSRYLVKRTGEKVFLECVQDMDHENMFWYRQDPGLGLRLIYFSYDVKMKEKGDIPEGYSVSREKKERFSLILESASTNQTSMYLCASSPGTRYNSPLHFGNGTRLTVT.

V and J are TRBV7-9 and TRBJ1-5; TRBD1 might be the D (5 bases). Germline loops: CDR1 SEHNR, CDR2 FQNEAQ (reference sequence). Trimming pared 5 bases from V and 3 bases from J, leaving 11 bases between. The CDR3 runs 14 residues. The CDR3: CASSLDSFNQPQHF. The CDR3 DNA sequence: TGTGCCAGCAGCCTTGACAGTTTCAATCAGCCCCAGCATTTT.

The chain is built from TRBV13 and TRBJ1-2; D may be TRBD1 (6 bases). The CDR3 length is 16 residues. The V end was cut by 1 base, the J end by 4 bases, with 16 bases between. Germline lookup yields CDR1 PRHDT and CDR2 FYEKMQ (reference sequence). The CDR3 is CASSLERGFLGYGYTF. CDR3 nucleotide sequence: TGTGCCAGCAGCTTAGAAAGGGGGTTTCTGGGCTATGGCTACACCTTC.

The chain employs TRBV5-4 and TRBJ2-3; D uncertain. Germline CDR1 is SGHNT and CDR2 is YYREEE (reference sequence). CDR3 size: 13 residues. With 4 bases removed from V and 1 base from J, the gap between germline ends came to 7 bases. CDR3 coding DNA: TGTGCCAGCAGCCCCCTCGGCACAGATACGCAGTATTTT. Protein product: CASSPLGTDTQYF.